The 19 T cell receptor beta chains in this list originate from one sample, sequenced in a study of T cell responses to AZD1222 COVID-19 vaccine. The repertoire was sequenced with immunoSEQ multiplex PCR; TCRdb's copy has only in-frame clones and lacks some. The data hold 100,000 to 150,000 clones, with roughly 90% observed a single time. The material sequenced was peripheral blood, taken on day 0 of AZD1222 vaccination. These receptors all come from an adult in good health.

This rearrangement joins TRBV30 to TRBJ2-2; maybe TRBD2 (6 bases). CDR3 length: 16 amino acids. Trimming removed 0 bases at V and 5 bases at J, with 16 bases between. The germline CDR1 and CDR2 sequences are GTSNPN and SVGIG (reference sequence). As DNA, the CDR3 is TGTGCCTGGAGTGTACCGAGGGGCGGGGAAACCGGGGAGCTGTTTTTT. It is translated as CAWSVPRGGETGELFF.

The genes are TRBV27 and TRBJ1-5; a weak D match, TRBD1 (5 bases). This CDR3 is built from 15 residues. V lost 5 bases and J 9 bases, leaving 20 bases between the germline ends. Germline CDR1 and CDR2: MNHEY and SMNVEV (reference sequence). CDR3 protein: CASSGRQMGGGPQHF. CDR3 sequence (DNA): TGTGCCAGCAGTGGGAGACAGATGGGCGGGGGGCCCCAGCATTTT.

The chain joins TRBV5-1 to TRBJ1-1; 8 bases agree with TRBD1. The CDR3 spans 12 residues. Trimming cost V 7 bases and J 5 bases; bases outside gene matches: 4. Germline assignment: CDR1 SGHRS and CDR2 YFSETQ. The CDR3 sequence: CASGTGETEAFF. In DNA form, the CDR3 reads TGCGCCAGCGGGACAGGTGAGACTGAAGCTTTCTTT.

The chain combines TRBV7-9 with TRBJ1-1; D unclear. Germline CDR1 reads SEHNR; CDR2 reads FQNEAQ (reference sequence). CDR3 size: 14 residues. The germline V and J ends were trimmed by 3 bases and 4 bases, with 12 bases remaining between them. The CDR3 nucleotides are TGTGCCAGCAGCTTTACAGTGGGGAGCACTGAAGCTTTCTTT. Translating it yields CASSFTVGSTEAFF. Supplemented by reference TRBV7-9 and TRBJ1-1, the full variable domain reads DTGVSQNPRHKITKRGQNVTFRCDPISEHNRLYWYRQTLGQGPEFLTYFQNEAQLEKSRLLSDRFSAERPKGSFSTLEIQRTEQGDSAMYLCASSFTVGSTEAFFGQGTRLTVV.

This clone appeared a single time. The chain is built from TRBV30 and TRBJ1-2; no reliable D call. V dropped 5 bases and J dropped 4 bases, with 11 bases sitting between them. Germline loops: CDR1 GTSNPN, CDR2 SVGIG (reference sequence). There are 12 residues in the CDR3. The CDR3 nucleotides are TGTGCCTGGCGTCCGGCGACCTATGGCTACACCTTC. This encodes CAWRPATYGYTF.

This chain uses TRBV6-5 with TRBJ1-5; TRBD1 is a possible D gene (5 bases). CDR3 size: 13 residues. Germline V CDR1 and CDR2: MNHEY, SVGAGI. Trimming removed 6 bases at V and 4 bases at J, with 10 bases between. The CDR3 coding sequence is TGTGCCAGCAGGGGGACTGATAATCAGCCCCAGCATTTT. It specifies CASRGTDNQPQHF.

This clone was counted only a few times. The chain is built from TRBV28 and TRBJ2-1, with 8 nucleotides matching TRBD1. V lost 10 bases, J lost 0 bases, and 11 bases stayed unmatched. CDR3 length: 16 amino acids. Per the germline V gene, CDR1 is MDHEN and CDR2 is SYDVKM. CDR3 coding DNA: TGTGCCATCATGGGGACAGGCCCTAGCTCCTACAATGAGCAGTTCTTC. Translating it yields CAIMGTGPSSYNEQFF.

The chain couples TRBV19 to TRBJ1-4; D remains unclear. The CDR3 is 14 amino acids. Germline CDR1 LNHDA, CDR2 SQIVND (reference sequence). The V end lost 3 bases, the J end lost 4 bases, and 9 bases lay between the germline ends. The CDR3, as DNA: TGTGCCAGTAGTATGGGCCAGCATAATGAAAAACTGTTTTTT. Residues: CASSMGQHNEKLFF.

This chain links TRBV19 with TRBJ2-7; 9 bases agree with TRBD2. The V and J ends lost 2 bases and 4 bases, in that order; junction bases with no gene match: 9. The CDR3 sequence is 16 residues long. CDR1 LNHDA and CDR2 SQIVND come from the germline V gene (reference sequence). The CDR3 DNA sequence: TGTGCCAGTAGTATACAGCGGGCTAGCGGGATATACGAGCAGTACTTC. Translation: CASSIQRASGIYEQYF.

This chain links TRBV5-6 with TRBJ1-5; 8 bases align to TRBD1. CDR3 length: 14 amino acids. Per the germline V gene, CDR1 is SGHDT and CDR2 is YYEEEE. After removal of 3 bases from V and 4 bases from J, the junction contained 3 bases not matched to a gene. The CDR3 sequence: CASSWGTGNQPQHF. In DNA, the CDR3 is TGTGCCAGCAGCTGGGGGACAGGTAATCAGCCCCAGCATTTT.

The chain uses TRBV5-4 and TRBJ2-5; 8 bases fit TRBD2. Germline lookup yields CDR1 SGHNT and CDR2 YYREEE (reference sequence). The ends lost 1 base at V and 0 bases at J; junction bases unmatched: 5. The CDR3 spans 16 residues. For the CDR3, the DNA is TGTGCCAGCAGCTTGAATCCTAGCGGGCACCAAGAGACCCAGTACTTC. It yields the protein CASSLNPSGHQETQYF.

The chain has TRBV7-6 and TRBJ1-5; maybe TRBD1 (5 bases). The J call may be mistaken, given a closer DNA end match to TRBJ2-3. Germline V lookup: CDR1 SGHVS, CDR2 FNYEAQ. This CDR3 is built from 13 residues. The CDR3 protein is CASSRQQDQPQYF. The CDR3 DNA reads as TGTGCCAGCAGCAGACAGCAGGATCAGCCCCAGTATTTT.

The CDR3, as DNA: TGTCAACTCAGTGGCTATGGCTACACCTTC. Encoded protein: CQLSGYGYTF. The chain combines TRBV24-1 with TRBJ1-2; D is ambiguous. The length of the CDR3 is 10 residues. The germline V gene has CDR1 KGHDR and CDR2 SFDVKD.

In DNA, the CDR3 is TGTGCCAGCAGCTTACTAAGGCAGGGAGGTGAAAAACTGTTTTTT. Translation: CASSLLRQGGEKLFF. The chain links TRBV7-9 to TRBJ1-4, with D maybe TRBD1 (5 bases). Germline loops: CDR1 SEHNR, CDR2 FQNEAQ (reference sequence). V was shortened by 2 bases and J by 7 bases, with 14 bases between the two germline ends. CDR3 length: 15 residues.

Only a few counts were recorded for this clone. The chain carries TRBV4-1 and TRBJ1-6; perhaps TRBD1 as D (6 bases). The CDR3 extends over 16 amino acids. Trimming took 4 bases from V and 7 from J, leaving 17 bases between them. Germline lookup yields CDR1 MGHRA and CDR2 YSYEKL. The CDR3 DNA reads TGCGCCAGCAGCCCGCCCTCCAACAGGGCAAATTCACCCCTCCACTTT. This codes for CASSPPSNRANSPLHF.

This sequence joins TRBV5-1 and TRBJ2-7, with D hard to call. Germline V CDR1 and CDR2: SGHRS, YFSETQ. V was pared by 2 bases and J by 3 bases, with 9 bases between. This CDR3 has 13 amino acids. The CDR3 sequence is CASSLGSRYEQYF. The CDR3 DNA sequence: TGCGCCAGCAGCTTAGGCAGCCGCTACGAGCAGTACTTC.

The V and J genes are TRBV4-3 and TRBJ2-1, with D unclear. Trimming left V 0 bases short and J 7 bases short, with 7 bases between. Germline V lookup: CDR1 LGHNA, CDR2 YSLEER. The CDR3 consists of 13 residues. As DNA, the CDR3 is TGCGCCAGCAGCCAAGATAAGAGGAATGAGCAGTTCTTC. Translation: CASSQDKRNEQFF.

This clone was counted a single time. The V call is TRBV5-6, the J call TRBJ2-3, with D uncertain. Trimming cost V 0 bases and J 2 bases, with 10 bases left between them. CDR3 length equals 15 residues. Germline CDR1 and CDR2: SGHDT and YYEEEE. The CDR3 protein is CASSLGLRSTDTQYF. Written as DNA, the CDR3 is TGTGCCAGCAGCTTGGGGCTCAGGTCCACAGATACGCAGTATTTT.

This rearrangement joins TRBV30 to TRBJ1-5; the D is unclear. The length of the CDR3 is 13 residues. V lost 2 bases to trimming and J lost 7 bases, with 12 bases between them. Germline lookup yields CDR1 GTSNPN and CDR2 SVGIG (reference sequence). In nucleotides, the CDR3 is TGTGCCTGGAGTAGATCGCGTGGGCAGCCCCAGCATTTT. Residues: CAWSRSRGQPQHF.